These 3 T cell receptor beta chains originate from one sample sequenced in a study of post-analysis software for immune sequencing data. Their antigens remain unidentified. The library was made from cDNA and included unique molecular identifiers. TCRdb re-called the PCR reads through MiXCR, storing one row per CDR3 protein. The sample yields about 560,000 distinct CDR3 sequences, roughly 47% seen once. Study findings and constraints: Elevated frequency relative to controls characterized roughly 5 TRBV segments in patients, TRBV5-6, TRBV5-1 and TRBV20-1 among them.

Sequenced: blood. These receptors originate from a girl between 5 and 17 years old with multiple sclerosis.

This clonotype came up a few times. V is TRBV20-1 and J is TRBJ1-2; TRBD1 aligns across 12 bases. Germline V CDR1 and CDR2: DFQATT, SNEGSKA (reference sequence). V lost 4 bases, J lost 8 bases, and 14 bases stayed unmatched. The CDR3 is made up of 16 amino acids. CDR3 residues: CSANLRGQGAVVGYTF. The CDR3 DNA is TGCAGTGCTAATCTCCGGGGACAGGGGGCTGTTGTGGGCTACACCTTC.

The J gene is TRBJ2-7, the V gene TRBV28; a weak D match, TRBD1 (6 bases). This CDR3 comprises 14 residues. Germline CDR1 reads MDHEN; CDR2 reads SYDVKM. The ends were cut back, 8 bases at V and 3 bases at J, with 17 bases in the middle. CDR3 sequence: CASCNLGTRYEQYF. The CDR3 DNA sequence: TGTGCCAGCTGCAACCTCGGGACACGCTACGAGCAGTACTTC.

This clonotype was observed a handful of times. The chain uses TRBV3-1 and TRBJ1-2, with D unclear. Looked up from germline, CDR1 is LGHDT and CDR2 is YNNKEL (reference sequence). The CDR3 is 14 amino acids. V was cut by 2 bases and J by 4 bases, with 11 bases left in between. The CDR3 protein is CASSQRSRAYGYTF. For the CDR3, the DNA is TGTGCCAGCAGCCAAAGGTCCCGGGCCTATGGCTACACCTTC.